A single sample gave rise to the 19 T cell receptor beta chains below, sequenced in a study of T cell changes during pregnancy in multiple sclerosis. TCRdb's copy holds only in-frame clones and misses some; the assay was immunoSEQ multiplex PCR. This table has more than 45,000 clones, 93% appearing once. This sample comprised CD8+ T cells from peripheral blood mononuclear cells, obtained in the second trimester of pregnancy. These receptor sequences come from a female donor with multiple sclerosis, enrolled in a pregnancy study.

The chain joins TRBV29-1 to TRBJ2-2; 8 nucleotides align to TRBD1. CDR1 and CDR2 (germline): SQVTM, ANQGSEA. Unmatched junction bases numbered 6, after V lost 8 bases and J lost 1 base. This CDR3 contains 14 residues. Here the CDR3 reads CSFSGTGNTGELFF. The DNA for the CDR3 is TGCAGCTTCTCCGGGACAGGGAACACCGGGGAGCTGTTTTTT.

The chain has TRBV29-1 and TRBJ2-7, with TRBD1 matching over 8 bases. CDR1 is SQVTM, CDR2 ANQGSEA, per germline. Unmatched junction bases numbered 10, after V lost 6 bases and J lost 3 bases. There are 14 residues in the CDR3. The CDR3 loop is CSVGGQGQNYEQYF. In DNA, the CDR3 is TGCAGCGTAGGAGGACAGGGACAAAACTACGAGCAGTACTTC.

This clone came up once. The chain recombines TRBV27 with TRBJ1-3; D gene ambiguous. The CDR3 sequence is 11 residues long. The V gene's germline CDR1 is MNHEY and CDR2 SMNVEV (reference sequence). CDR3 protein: CATVSGNTIYF. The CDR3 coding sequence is TGTGCTACAGTTTCTGGAAACACCATATATTTT.

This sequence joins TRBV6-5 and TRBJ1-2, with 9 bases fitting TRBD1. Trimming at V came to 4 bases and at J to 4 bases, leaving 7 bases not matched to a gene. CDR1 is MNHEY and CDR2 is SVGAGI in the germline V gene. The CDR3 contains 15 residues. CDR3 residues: CASSSRTGAVYGYTF. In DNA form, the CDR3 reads TGTGCCAGCAGTTCCCGGACAGGGGCCGTCTATGGCTACACCTTC.

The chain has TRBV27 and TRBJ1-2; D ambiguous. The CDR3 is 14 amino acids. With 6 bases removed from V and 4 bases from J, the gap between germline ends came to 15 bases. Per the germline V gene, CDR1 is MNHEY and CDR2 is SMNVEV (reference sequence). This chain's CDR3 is CASRSDREGYGYTF. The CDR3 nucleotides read TGTGCCAGCAGGTCGGACCGGGAGGGCTATGGCTACACCTTC.

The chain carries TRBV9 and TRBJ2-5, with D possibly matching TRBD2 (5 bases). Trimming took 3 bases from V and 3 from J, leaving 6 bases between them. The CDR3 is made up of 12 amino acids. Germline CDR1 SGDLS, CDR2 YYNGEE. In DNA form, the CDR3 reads TGTGCCAGCAGCGCGAGGGAAGAGACCCAGTACTTC. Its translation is CASSAREETQYF.

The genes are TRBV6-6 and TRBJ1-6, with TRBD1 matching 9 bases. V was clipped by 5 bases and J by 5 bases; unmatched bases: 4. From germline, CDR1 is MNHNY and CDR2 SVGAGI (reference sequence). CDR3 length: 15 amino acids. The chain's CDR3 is CASSKGQGDNSPLHF. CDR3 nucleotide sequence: TGTGCCAGCAGTAAGGGACAGGGCGATAATTCACCCCTCCACTTT.

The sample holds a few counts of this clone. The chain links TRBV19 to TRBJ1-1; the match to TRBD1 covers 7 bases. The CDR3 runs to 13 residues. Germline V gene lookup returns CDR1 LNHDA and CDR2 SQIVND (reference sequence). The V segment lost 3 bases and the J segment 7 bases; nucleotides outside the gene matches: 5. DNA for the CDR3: TGTGCCAGTAGTATTAGGCAGGGGGTTGAAGCTTTCTTT. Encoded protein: CASSIRQGVEAFF.

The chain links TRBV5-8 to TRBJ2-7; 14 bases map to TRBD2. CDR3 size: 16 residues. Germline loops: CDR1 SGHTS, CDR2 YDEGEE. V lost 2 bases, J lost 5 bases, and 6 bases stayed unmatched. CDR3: CASSFPGTSGGNEQYF. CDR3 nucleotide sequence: TGTGCCAGCAGCTTCCCCGGGACTAGCGGGGGTAACGAGCAGTACTTC.

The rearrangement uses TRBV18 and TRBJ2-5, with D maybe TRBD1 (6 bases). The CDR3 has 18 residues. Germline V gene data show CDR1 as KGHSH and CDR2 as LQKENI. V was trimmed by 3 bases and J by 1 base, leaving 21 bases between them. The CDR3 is CASSPPAKGVTTQETQYF. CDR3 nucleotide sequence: TGTGCCAGCTCACCCCCCGCGAAGGGGGTAACCACCCAAGAGACCCAGTACTTC.

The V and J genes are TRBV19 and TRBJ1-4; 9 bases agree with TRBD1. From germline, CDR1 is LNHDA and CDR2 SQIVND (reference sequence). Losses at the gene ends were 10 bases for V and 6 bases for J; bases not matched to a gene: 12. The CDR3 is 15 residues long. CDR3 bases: TGTGCCACCGCCGACCGGGGACAGGGTTATGAAAAACTGTTTTTT. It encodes CATADRGQGYEKLFF.

The CDR3 DNA follows: TGTGCCAGCAGCTTGGCCTCGGGAGGTGAGCAGTACTTC. Translated, it gives CASSLASGGEQYF. The chain couples TRBV5-4 to TRBJ2-7; 7 bases fit TRBD2. Germline V lookup: CDR1 SGHNT, CDR2 YYREEE (reference sequence). The CDR3 sequence is 13 residues long. J was trimmed by 7 bases and V by 0 bases; bases with no gene match: 4.

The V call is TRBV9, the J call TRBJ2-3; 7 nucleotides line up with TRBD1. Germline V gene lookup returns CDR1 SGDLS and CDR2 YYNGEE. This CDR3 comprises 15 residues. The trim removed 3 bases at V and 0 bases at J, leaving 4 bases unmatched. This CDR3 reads CASSGQGSSTDTQYF. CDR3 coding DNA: TGTGCCAGCAGCGGACAGGGATCTAGCACAGATACGCAGTATTTT.

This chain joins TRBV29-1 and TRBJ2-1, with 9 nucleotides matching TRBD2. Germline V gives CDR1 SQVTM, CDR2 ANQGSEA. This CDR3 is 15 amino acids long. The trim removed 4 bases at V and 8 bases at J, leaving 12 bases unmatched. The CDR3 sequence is CSVAISGRHLDEQFF. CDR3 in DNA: TGCAGCGTTGCTATTAGCGGGAGACACCTCGATGAGCAGTTCTTC.

The CDR3 sequence: CASSQEGQGASGNTIYF. The CDR3 DNA reads TGCGCCAGCAGCCAAGAGGGACAGGGGGCTTCTGGAAACACCATATATTTT. This rearrangement joins TRBV4-1 to TRBJ1-3; 12 bases are a match to TRBD1. The CDR3 is made up of 17 amino acids. V shed 0 bases and J 1 base; nucleotides not matched to a gene: 1. Germline V lookup: CDR1 MGHRA, CDR2 YSYEKL.

CDR3 nucleotides: TGTGCCAGTAGGACAGCGTTGTACGAGCAGTACTTC. This encodes CASRTALYEQYF. The V gene is TRBV6-1, the J gene TRBJ2-7, with a tentative D call TRBD1 (6 bases). V was clipped by 9 bases and J by 4 bases, with 13 bases between them. The CDR3 spans 12 residues. CDR1 and CDR2 from the germline V gene are MNHNS and SASEGT.

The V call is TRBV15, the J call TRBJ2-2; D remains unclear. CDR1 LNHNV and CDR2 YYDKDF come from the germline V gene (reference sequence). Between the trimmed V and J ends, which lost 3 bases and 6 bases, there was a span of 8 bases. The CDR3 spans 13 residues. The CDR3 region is CATSSASAGELFF. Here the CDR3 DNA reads TGTGCCACCAGCAGCGCCTCGGCCGGGGAGCTGTTTTTT.

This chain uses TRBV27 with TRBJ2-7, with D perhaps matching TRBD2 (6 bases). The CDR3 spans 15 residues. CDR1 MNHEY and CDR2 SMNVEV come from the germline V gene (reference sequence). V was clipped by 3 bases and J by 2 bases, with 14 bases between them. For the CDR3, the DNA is TGTGCCAGCAGTTTCGGGACTGTTGGCCCCTACGAGCAGTACTTC. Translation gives CASSFGTVGPYEQYF.

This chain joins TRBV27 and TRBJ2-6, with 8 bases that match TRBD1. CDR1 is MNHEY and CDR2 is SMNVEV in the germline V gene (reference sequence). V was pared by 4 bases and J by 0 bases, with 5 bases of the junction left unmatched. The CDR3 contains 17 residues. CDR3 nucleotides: TGTGCCAGCAGTTCCCAGACAGGGGACTCTGGGGCCAACGTCCTGACTTTC. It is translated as CASSSQTGDSGANVLTF.